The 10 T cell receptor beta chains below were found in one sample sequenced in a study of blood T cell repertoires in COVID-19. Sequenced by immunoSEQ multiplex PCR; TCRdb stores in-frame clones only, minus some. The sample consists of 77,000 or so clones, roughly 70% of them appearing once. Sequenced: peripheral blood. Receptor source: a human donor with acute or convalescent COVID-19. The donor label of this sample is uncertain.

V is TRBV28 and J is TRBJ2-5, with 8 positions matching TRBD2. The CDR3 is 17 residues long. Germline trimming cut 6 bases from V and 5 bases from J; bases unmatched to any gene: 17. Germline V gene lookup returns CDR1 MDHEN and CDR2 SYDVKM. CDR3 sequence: CASRPGGGSGISETQYF. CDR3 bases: TGTGCCAGCAGACCAGGCGGGGGTAGCGGGATTTCTGAGACCCAGTACTTC.

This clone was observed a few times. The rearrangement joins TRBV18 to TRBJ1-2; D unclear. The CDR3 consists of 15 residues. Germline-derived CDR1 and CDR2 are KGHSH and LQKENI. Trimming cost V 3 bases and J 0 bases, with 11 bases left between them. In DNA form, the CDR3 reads TGTGCCAGCTCACCGGAGACGGAAACTAACTATGGCTACACCTTC. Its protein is CASSPETETNYGYTF.

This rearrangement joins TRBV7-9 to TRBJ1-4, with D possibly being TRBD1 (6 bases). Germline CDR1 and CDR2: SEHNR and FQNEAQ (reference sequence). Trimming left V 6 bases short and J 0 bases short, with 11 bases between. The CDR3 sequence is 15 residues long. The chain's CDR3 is CASRRDTTTNEKLFF. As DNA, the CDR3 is TGTGCCAGCAGAAGGGACACCACAACTAATGAAAAACTGTTTTTT.

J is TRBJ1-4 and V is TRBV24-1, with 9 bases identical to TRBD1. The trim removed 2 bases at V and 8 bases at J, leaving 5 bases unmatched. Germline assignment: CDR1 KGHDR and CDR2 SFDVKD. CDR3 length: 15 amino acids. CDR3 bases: TGTGCCACCAGTGATTCCGGGACAGGGATGGAAAAACTGTTTTTT. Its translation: CATSDSGTGMEKLFF.

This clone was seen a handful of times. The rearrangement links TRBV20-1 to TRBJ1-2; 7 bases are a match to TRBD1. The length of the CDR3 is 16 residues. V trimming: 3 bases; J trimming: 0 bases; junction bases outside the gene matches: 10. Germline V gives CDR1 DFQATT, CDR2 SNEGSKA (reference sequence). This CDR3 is CSASLGQSLSNYGYTF. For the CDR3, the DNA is TGCAGTGCTAGTCTGGGACAGTCACTTTCTAACTATGGCTACACCTTC.

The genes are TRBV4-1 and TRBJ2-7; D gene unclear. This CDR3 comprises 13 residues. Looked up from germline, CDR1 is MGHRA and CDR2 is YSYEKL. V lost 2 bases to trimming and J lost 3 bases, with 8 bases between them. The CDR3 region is CASSQPPIYEQYF. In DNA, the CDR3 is TGCGCCAGCAGCCAACCCCCCATCTACGAGCAGTACTTC.

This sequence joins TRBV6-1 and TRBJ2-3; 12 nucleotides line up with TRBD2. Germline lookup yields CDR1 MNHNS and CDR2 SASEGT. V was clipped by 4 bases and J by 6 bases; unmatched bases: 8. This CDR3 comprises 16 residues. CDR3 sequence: CASSASASGGADTQYF. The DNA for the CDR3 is TGTGCCAGCAGTGCGTCGGCTAGCGGGGGGGCGGATACGCAGTATTTT.

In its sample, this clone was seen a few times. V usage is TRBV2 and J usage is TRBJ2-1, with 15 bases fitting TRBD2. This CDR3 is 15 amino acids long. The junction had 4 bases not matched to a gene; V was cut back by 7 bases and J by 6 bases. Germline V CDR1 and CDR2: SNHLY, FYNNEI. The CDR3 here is CASMRTSGRANEQFF. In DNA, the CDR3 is TGTGCCAGCATGAGGACTAGCGGGAGGGCCAATGAGCAGTTCTTC.

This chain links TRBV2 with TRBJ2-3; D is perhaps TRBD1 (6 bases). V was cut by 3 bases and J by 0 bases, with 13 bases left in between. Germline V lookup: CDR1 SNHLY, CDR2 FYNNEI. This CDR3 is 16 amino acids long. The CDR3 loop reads CASSEYGQPSTDTQYF. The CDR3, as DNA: TGTGCCAGCAGTGAGTACGGACAGCCGAGCACAGATACGCAGTATTTT.

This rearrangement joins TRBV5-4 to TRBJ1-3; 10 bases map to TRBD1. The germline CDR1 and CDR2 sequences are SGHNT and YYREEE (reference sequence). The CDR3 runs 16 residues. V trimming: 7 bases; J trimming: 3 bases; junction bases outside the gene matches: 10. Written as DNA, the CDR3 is TGTGCCAGCCACTTGACAGGGGGCGATGGTGGAAACACCATATATTTT. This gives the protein CASHLTGGDGGNTIYF.